Listed below are T cell receptor beta chains from one sample, sequenced in a study of blood T cell repertoires in COVID-19. Here immunoSEQ multiplex PCR was the method, and the copy in TCRdb shows in-frame clones only, minus some. The sample includes 200,000 to 250,000 clones, 75% to 90% of them seen just once. The sequenced sample was PBMCs or T cells enriched from blood (not recorded which). These receptors were collected from a middle-aged woman with acute COVID-19. The CDR3 runs from the conserved cysteine through the conserved F or W.

v_call	j_call	cdr3_aa
TRBV30	TRBJ1-2	CAWSPLRSGYTF
TRBV11-2	TRBJ2-4	CASSTNGLRGAKNIQYF
TRBV11-1	TRBJ2-6	CASSSLSGANVLTF
TRBV3-1/TRBV3-2	TRBJ1-5	CASSQRPGTGGASNQPQHF
TRBV6-1	TRBJ1-1	CASSENRGRTEAFF
TRBV27	TRBJ2-3	CASSATGPPGTDTQYF
TRBV6-2/TRBV6-3	TRBJ2-7	CASTPLAGPLSYEQYF
TRBV7-2	TRBJ2-7	CASSLNQAGLAAHEQYF
TRBV18	TRBJ1-5	CASSWGQVEPQHF
TRBV2	TRBJ1-2	CALPREIKSYGYTF
TRBV5-1	TRBJ1-2	CASSPEAGGYTF
TRBV19	TRBJ2-2	CASMTTGELFF
TRBV11-2	TRBJ1-4	CASSLSQGRSTNEKLFF
TRBV9	TRBJ2-2	CASSAITTVGGGELFF
TRBV5-4	TRBJ2-3	CASSLRGARADTQYF
TRBV13	TRBJ1-1	CASTLGAGGEAFF
TRBV27	TRBJ1-2	CASSPKGDPRAGGYTF
TRBV21-1	TRBJ1-2	CASGKLVEGPANYGYTF
TRBV6-2/TRBV6-3	TRBJ2-7	CASSHSPLLQGHSYEQYF
TRBV5-5	TRBJ1-2	CASSPRQAQPGYGYTF
TRBV6-2/TRBV6-3	TRBJ1-5	CASSYEGALPQHF
TRBV5-4	TRBJ1-1	CASSFRGPLNTEAFF
TRBV18	TRBJ2-7	CASSPGSGNYEQYF
TRBV3-1/TRBV3-2	TRBJ1-2	CASSSEGQGARFYGYTF
TRBV3-1/TRBV3-2	TRBJ1-6	CASSPRRDNSPLHF
TRBV5-1	TRBJ1-4	CASGPGQGFGANEKLFF
TRBV18	TRBJ2-3	CASSPRTSGGPRDTQYF
TRBV7-9	TRBJ2-7	CASSLDVGASYEQYF
TRBV7-9	TRBJ1-2	CASSSQIYGYTF
TRBV4-3	TRBJ2-5	CASSQELGLKETQYF
TRBV29-1	TRBJ2-1	CSVVLDRFYNEQFF
TRBV30	TRBJ2-1	CAWTGTGYWNEQFF
TRBV5-8	TRBJ2-5	CASSLGAQETQYF
TRBV5-5	TRBJ2-1	CASSLIPGVGSNEQFF
TRBV19	TRBJ2-3	CASSRKGQGAVDTQYF
TRBV7-9	TRBJ1-1	CASSPSAGKNTEAFF
TRBV6-2/TRBV6-3	TRBJ2-7	CASSSPGAGGPQGSQQYF
TRBV7-9	TRBJ1-1	CASSPAGGEAFF
TRBV7-9	TRBJ1-2	CASSPPNRSYGYTF
TRBV4-1	TRBJ1-1	CASSQDKRVYSRTEAFF
TRBV2	TRBJ2-6	CASTGQGLPGANVLTF